A single sample is the source of the 5 T cell receptor beta chains below, sequenced in a study of cytomegalovirus exposure and HLA in healthy donors. 60 Vbeta and 13 Jbeta primers were used in PCR. This table comes from immunoSEQ multiplex PCR, and its TCRdb copy is limited to in-frame clones, with some not included. Found here are about 210,000 clones, 80% to 90% of them singletons; the top ten hold 2.5% to 3.5%. Material: PBMCs. The receptors here all came from a young man in good health and CMV-seronegative.

The rearrangement links TRBV27 to TRBJ2-7, with D maybe TRBD1 (6 bases). This CDR3 has 15 residues. Trimming took 3 bases from V and 4 from J, leaving 16 bases between them. The germline CDR1 and CDR2 sequences are MNHEY and SMNVEV (reference sequence). The CDR3 spells CASSLLPGALYEQYF. Written as DNA, the CDR3 is TGTGCCAGCAGTTTGCTACCAGGGGCACTGTACGAGCAGTACTTC.

J is TRBJ1-1 and V is TRBV4-1; tentatively, D is TRBD1 (5 bases). The V and J ends lost 4 bases and 0 bases respectively, with 12 bases between them. The CDR3 has 15 amino acids. Germline V gene data show CDR1 as MGHRA and CDR2 as YSYEKL. CDR3 DNA: TGCGCCAGCAGCCTTGGGGGGTTACTGAACACTGAAGCTTTCTTT. Encoded protein: CASSLGGLLNTEAFF.

In regard to this clone: At the DNA level, this CDR3 is encoded by other sequences in the same sample as well. The V gene is TRBV6-1, the J gene TRBJ2-1, with D maybe TRBD2 (6 bases). Germline CDR1 MNHNS, CDR2 SASEGT. The CDR3 contains 14 residues. Trimming took off 3 bases at V and 7 bases at J, with 13 bases between the two ends. The CDR3 sequence is CASSEAAGWNEQFF. CDR3 nucleotide sequence: TGTGCCAGCAGTGAGGCGGCGGGGTGGAATGAGCAGTTCTTC.

This chain joins TRBV19 and TRBJ1-1; possible D gene TRBD1, 5 bases. V lost 7 bases, J lost 4 bases, and 13 bases lay in between. The germline gives CDR1 LNHDA, CDR2 SQIVND (reference sequence). CDR3 length: 13 amino acids. The CDR3 nucleotides read TGTGCCAGTACTCTGGGGCTTATCACTGAAGCTTTCTTT. Protein product: CASTLGLITEAFF.

The CDR3 DNA reads as TGTGCCAGCAGTCTGGAGGAGGGTGCGGATGGCTACACCTTC. Amino acids: CASSLEEGADGYTF. The chain recombines TRBV5-6 with TRBJ1-2; D gene unclear. This CDR3 has 14 amino acids. The V and J ends lost 5 bases and 6 bases respectively, with 17 bases between them. CDR1 and CDR2 from the germline V gene are SGHDT and YYEEEE.